The present TCR beta chain was sequenced within a study of blood T cell repertoires in COVID-19. This clone was seen just once. The method was immunoSEQ multiplex PCR; TCRdb's version includes in-frame clones alone and lacks a portion of them. The repertoire holds 350,000 to 450,000 clones, with 80% to 90% as singletons. Germline V gives CDR1 LNHDA, CDR2 SQIVND (reference sequence). The CDR3 has 13 amino acids. Trimming removed 5 bases from V and 4 bases from J, with 11 bases in between. The chain carries TRBV19 and TRBJ2-5; tentative D call: TRBD1 (6 bases). The origin of this receptor is a man aged 30 to 39 who had recovered from COVID-19. The specimen sequenced was PBMCs or T cells enriched from blood (not recorded which). CDR3 sequence (DNA): TGTGCCAGTAGTGTGGACAGAGGAGAGACCCAGTACTTC. Translated: CASSVDRGETQYF.